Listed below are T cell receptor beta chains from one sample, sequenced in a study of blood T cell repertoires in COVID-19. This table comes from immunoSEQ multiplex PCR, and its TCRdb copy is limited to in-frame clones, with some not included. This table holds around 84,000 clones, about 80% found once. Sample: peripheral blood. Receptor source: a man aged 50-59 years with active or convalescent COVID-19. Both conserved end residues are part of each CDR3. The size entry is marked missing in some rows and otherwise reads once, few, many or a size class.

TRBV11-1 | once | CASRPRTGYVAQYF
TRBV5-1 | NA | CASSFVGQETQYF
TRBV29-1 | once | CSVYSQGLEKLFF
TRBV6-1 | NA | CASSEMGPNEKLFF
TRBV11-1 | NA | CASGLAADTQYF
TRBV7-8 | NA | CASSTTSGGEQFF
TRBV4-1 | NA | CASSGQNTGAEGYTF
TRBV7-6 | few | CASSPKPLGQGFNGQPQHF
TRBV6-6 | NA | CASSPLQGNQPQHF
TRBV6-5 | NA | CAIQLAGGTDTQYF
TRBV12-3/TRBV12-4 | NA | CASSWPGFHEQFF
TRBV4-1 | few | CASSIQSRSTGELFF
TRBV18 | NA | CASSPLSRTGDYGYTF
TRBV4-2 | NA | CASSQEGGRWTGELFF
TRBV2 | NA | CASASGLRTGRSEAFF
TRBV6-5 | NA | CASSYFDSSTEAFF
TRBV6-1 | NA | CASSGPPGQGNKGTYGYTF
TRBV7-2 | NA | CASSLGAGANNEQFF
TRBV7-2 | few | CASSPPGQGVYEQYF
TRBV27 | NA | CANQDSDTYEQYF
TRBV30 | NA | CAWSVHAHQPQHF
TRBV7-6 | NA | CASSLSPTETDTQYF
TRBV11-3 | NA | CASSLGASGEGDTQYF
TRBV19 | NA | CASSSVGQQETQYF
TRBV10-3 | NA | CAISGRGGDGSPLHF
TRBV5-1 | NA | CASSLGTGPTDTQYF
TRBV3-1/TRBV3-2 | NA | CASSQARASAYEQYF
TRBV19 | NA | CASSIGTGGTYEQYF